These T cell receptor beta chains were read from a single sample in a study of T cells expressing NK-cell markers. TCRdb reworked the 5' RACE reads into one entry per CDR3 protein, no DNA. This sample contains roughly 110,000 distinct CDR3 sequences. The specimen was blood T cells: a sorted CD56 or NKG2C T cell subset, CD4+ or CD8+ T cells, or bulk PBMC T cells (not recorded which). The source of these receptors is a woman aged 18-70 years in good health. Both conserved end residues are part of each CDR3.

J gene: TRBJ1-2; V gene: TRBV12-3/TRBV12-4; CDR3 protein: CASSPSQVSYGYTF
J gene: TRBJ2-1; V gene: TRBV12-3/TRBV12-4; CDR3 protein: CASSLRDGRYNEQFF
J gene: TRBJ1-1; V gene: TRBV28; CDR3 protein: CASSLGFKMNTEAFF
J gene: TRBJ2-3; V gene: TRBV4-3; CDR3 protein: CASSQDREGQRDTQYF
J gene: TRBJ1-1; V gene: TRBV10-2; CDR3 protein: CASSDGTQAFF
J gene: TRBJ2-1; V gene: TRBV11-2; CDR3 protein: CASSFLTERLAGDNYHNEQFF
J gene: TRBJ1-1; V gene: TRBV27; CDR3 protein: CASSKGQWNTEAFF
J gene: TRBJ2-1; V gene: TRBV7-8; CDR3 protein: CASSLVGGRSPYSYNEQFF
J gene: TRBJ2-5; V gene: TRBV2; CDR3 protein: CANQDLKRETQYF
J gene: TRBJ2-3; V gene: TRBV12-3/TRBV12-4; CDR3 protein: CASSFMGGTDTQYF
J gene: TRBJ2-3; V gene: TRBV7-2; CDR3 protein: CASSLGTLGDTQYF
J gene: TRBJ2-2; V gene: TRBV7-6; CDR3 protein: CASSSPRLNTGELFF
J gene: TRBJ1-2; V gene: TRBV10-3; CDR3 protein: CAITTKWGFRGPRYGYTF
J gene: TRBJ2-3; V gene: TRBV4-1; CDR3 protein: CASSHRRGPDTQYF
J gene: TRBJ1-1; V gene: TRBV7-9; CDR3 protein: CASSTPGQMNTEAFF
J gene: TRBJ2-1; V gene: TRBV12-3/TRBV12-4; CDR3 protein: CASSPPGLASYNEQFF
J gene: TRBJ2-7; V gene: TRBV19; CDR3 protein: CASSSSPAYEQYF
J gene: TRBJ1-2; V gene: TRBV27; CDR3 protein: CASSYAGGASGYTF
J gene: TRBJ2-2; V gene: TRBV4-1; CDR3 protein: CASSRGRGAVSGELFF
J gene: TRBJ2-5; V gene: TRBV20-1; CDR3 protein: CSASGRQGGWTQYF
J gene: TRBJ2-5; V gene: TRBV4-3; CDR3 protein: CASSQDGRDQETQYF
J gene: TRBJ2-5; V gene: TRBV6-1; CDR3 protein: CASSPYGGPGETQYF
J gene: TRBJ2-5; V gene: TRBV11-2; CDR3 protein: CASSFFLGVGGTTQETQYF
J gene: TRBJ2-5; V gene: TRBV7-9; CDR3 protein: CASSPRGGGQETQYF
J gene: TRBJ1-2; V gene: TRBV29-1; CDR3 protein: CSVDIQASNYGYTF
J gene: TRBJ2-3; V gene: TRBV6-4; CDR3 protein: CASSVEGGSTDTQYF
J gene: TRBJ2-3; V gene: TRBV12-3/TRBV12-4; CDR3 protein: CASSGTSGRALGYTQYF
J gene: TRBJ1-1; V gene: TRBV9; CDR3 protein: CASSEAGSTEAFF
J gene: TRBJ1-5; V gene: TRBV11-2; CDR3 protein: CASSLDHIQPQHF